The 27 T cell receptor beta chains in this list originate from one sample, sequenced in a study of OX40 agonist ivuxolimab in advanced cancers. Assay used: immunoSEQ multiplex PCR; TCRdb lists only in-frame clones, some missing. Of over 55,000 clones listed, roughly nine tenths are singletons. The material was CD4+ or CD8+ T cells sorted from blood, obtained in a trial of the OX40 agonist ivuxolimab. The receptors come from an adult with an advanced solid tumor such as melanoma, head and neck, liver or kidney cancer.

The rearrangement joins TRBV25-1 to TRBJ2-5; D possibly corresponds to TRBD2 (6 bases). Trimming pared 5 bases from V and 1 base from J, leaving 14 bases between. The V gene's germline CDR1 is MGHDK and CDR2 SYGVNS. The CDR3 covers 15 residues. The CDR3 nucleotides are TGTGCCAGCAGTCCCCGGAGGGGCAGCCAAGAGACCCAGTACTTC. Translated: CASSPRRGSQETQYF.

The chain couples TRBV2 to TRBJ2-5; TRBD2 agrees at 8 bases. V trimming: 7 bases; J trimming: 5 bases; junction bases outside the gene matches: 6. Germline-derived CDR1 and CDR2 are SNHLY and FYNNEI. The CDR3 length is 13 residues. This CDR3 is CASTGGIGETQYF. The CDR3 DNA follows: TGTGCCAGCACGGGAGGGATCGGGGAGACCCAGTACTTC.

The chain joins TRBV25-1 to TRBJ2-7; a possible D gene is TRBD1 (6 bases). Germline-derived CDR1 and CDR2 are MGHDK and SYGVNS. There are 15 residues in the CDR3. The V and J ends lost 3 bases and 2 bases respectively, with 14 bases between them. CDR3 sequence reads: CASSDVQGGTYEQYF. CDR3 in DNA: TGTGCCAGCAGTGACGTACAGGGTGGAACCTACGAGCAGTACTTC.

The rearrangement links TRBV7-3 to TRBJ2-2; no reliable D call. Germline-derived CDR1 and CDR2 are SGHTA and FQGTGA. This CDR3 region has 14 residues. Trimming stripped 1 base from V and 0 bases from J, with 3 bases between. In DNA, the CDR3 is TGTGCCAGCAGCTTAATTTCGAACACCGGGGAGCTGTTTTTT. Encoded protein: CASSLISNTGELFF.

The chain carries TRBV11-2 and TRBJ1-2; 8 bases line up with TRBD1. The V gene end was trimmed by 1 base and the J gene end by 8 bases; junction bases not matched to a gene: 6. Per the germline V gene, CDR1 is SGHAT and CDR2 is FQNNGV. The CDR3 totals 14 residues. CDR3 sequence: CASSLARGRRGYTF. In nucleotides, the CDR3 is TGTGCCAGCAGCTTAGCCAGGGGGCGGAGAGGCTACACCTTC.

The chain has TRBV2 and TRBJ1-1; D unclear. The CDR3 consists of 14 residues. The V and J ends lost 4 bases and 2 bases respectively, with 11 bases between them. CDR1 SNHLY and CDR2 FYNNEI come from the germline V gene. The CDR3 DNA is TGTGCCAGCAGTGTCCGCGCAGGAAACACTGAAGCTTTCTTT. It yields the protein CASSVRAGNTEAFF.

This chain links TRBV7-2 with TRBJ2-3; no clear D. CDR3 size: 13 residues. V lost 5 bases to trimming and J lost 1 base, with 7 bases between them. Germline V gene sequence: CDR1 SGHTA, CDR2 FQGNSA. This chain's CDR3 is CASSPEGTDTQYF. CDR3 sequence (DNA): TGTGCCAGCAGCCCCGAGGGCACAGATACGCAGTATTTT.

The chain has TRBV2 and TRBJ1-5; 7 bases agree with TRBD1. The trim removed 3 bases at V and 8 bases at J, leaving 7 bases unmatched. Germline V gene lookup returns CDR1 SNHLY and CDR2 FYNNEI. This CDR3 spans 14 amino acids. In DNA form, the CDR3 reads TGTGCCAGCAGTGAGGCAGGGGGGAAGGAGCCCCAGCATTTT. This sequence encodes CASSEAGGKEPQHF.

This clone occurred once. The chain is built from TRBV6-6 and TRBJ2-3; 7 bases are shared with TRBD2. Germline CDR1 MNHNY, CDR2 SVGAGI (reference sequence). The length of the CDR3 is 14 residues. V was clipped by 8 bases and J by 1 base; unmatched bases: 6. The CDR3 DNA sequence: TGTGCCAGCGAGGCGGGAGAAGGCACAGATACGCAGTATTTT. It yields the protein CASEAGEGTDTQYF.

The chain joins TRBV4-3 to TRBJ1-5; no firm D call. The CDR3 consists of 13 residues. Trimming pared 0 bases from V and 7 bases from J, leaving 7 bases between. Germline V gives CDR1 LGHNA, CDR2 YSLEER. The CDR3 reads CASSQERAQPQHF. CDR3 in DNA: TGCGCCAGCAGCCAAGAACGCGCCCAGCCCCAGCATTTT.

This clone showed up just once. As DNA, the CDR3 is TGTGCCATCACGTCGCTAGAGAACACCGGGGAGCTGTTTTTT. This codes for CAITSLENTGELFF. This rearrangement joins TRBV10-3 to TRBJ2-2, with no clear D. This CDR3 has 14 residues. V lost 7 bases, J lost 1 base, and 10 bases lay in between. Germline V gene data show CDR1 as ENHRY and CDR2 as SYGVKD.

This chain uses TRBV7-9 with TRBJ2-5; 7 bases map to TRBD2. V trimming: 1 base; J trimming: 2 bases; junction bases outside the gene matches: 7. The CDR3 has 16 residues. The germline gives CDR1 SEHNR, CDR2 FQNEAQ (reference sequence). The CDR3 loop reads CASSLGGSGKQETQYF. CDR3 DNA: TGTGCCAGCAGCTTAGGCGGGAGCGGGAAGCAAGAGACCCAGTACTTC.

The chain uses TRBV4-1 and TRBJ1-1; 7 nucleotides align to TRBD1. CDR1 is MGHRA, CDR2 YSYEKL, per germline. V was clipped by 6 bases and J by 4 bases; unmatched bases: 8. The CDR3 extends over 14 amino acids. The CDR3 sequence is CASSRDSTITEAFF. Written as DNA, the CDR3 is TGCGCCAGCAGTCGGGACAGCACCATCACTGAAGCTTTCTTT.

This clone is a singleton in its sample. The CDR3 is CASSGVRVNGELFF. The CDR3 DNA reads TGTGCCAGCAGTGGGGTCAGGGTTAACGGGGAGCTGTTTTTT. The rearrangement uses TRBV25-1 and TRBJ2-2; weak D call: TRBD1 (5 bases). The CDR3 extends over 14 amino acids. Germline CDR1 MGHDK, CDR2 SYGVNS. V lost 4 bases to trimming and J lost 7 bases, with 13 bases between them.

V usage is TRBV5-4 and J usage is TRBJ2-5; the match to TRBD2 covers 7 bases. CDR3 length: 16 residues. V lost 4 bases to trimming and J lost 4 bases; unmatched junction nucleotides: 13. Germline lookup yields CDR1 SGHNT and CDR2 YYREEE (reference sequence). For the CDR3, the DNA is TGTGCCAGCAGCCTCCCCCGGGCGGGAGTCGGAGAGACCCAGTACTTC. Protein product: CASSLPRAGVGETQYF.

This clone appeared a few times. The chain is built from TRBV7-2 and TRBJ1-1; unclear D gene. The CDR3 runs to 13 residues. Between the trimmed V and J ends, which lost 1 base and 3 bases, there was a span of 6 bases. The germline gives CDR1 SGHTA, CDR2 FQGNSA. CDR3 in DNA: TGTGCCAGCAGCTTAGACAGAGACACTGAAGCTTTCTTT. As protein: CASSLDRDTEAFF. Based on the CDR3 plus reference TRBV7-2 and TRBJ1-1, the full variable domain is GAGVSQSPSNKVTEKGKDVELRCDPISGHTALYWYRQSLGQGLEFLIYFQGNSAPDKSGLPSDRFSAERTGGSVSTLTIQRTQQEDSAVYLCASSLDRDTEAFFGQGTRLTVV.

The chain carries TRBV7-9 and TRBJ2-3, with 13 bases that match TRBD2. CDR3 length equals 16 residues. Trimming removed 6 bases from V and 4 bases from J; junction bases left unmatched: 7. CDR1 and CDR2 (germline): SEHNR, FQNEAQ (reference sequence). The CDR3 reads CASSSRTSGSADTQYF. CDR3 nucleotide sequence: TGTGCCAGCAGTTCACGGACTAGCGGGAGCGCAGATACGCAGTATTTT.

This chain links TRBV19 with TRBJ2-2; TRBD2 might be the D (6 bases). The germline CDR1 and CDR2 sequences are LNHDA and SQIVND (reference sequence). The ends were cut back, 6 bases at V and 7 bases at J, with 15 bases in the middle. CDR3 length: 14 amino acids. This CDR3 reads CASSPLTSSGELFF. The CDR3 DNA is TGTGCCAGTAGCCCCCTCACTAGCAGCGGGGAGCTGTTTTTT.

V and J are TRBV7-2 and TRBJ2-3; D call uncertain. From germline, CDR1 is SGHTA and CDR2 FQGNSA. Trimming took 4 bases from V and 4 from J, leaving 18 bases between them. CDR3 length: 16 residues. CDR3 residues: CASSSHPPSSPDTQYF. In DNA, the CDR3 is TGTGCCAGCAGCTCGCATCCGCCCTCGAGCCCAGATACGCAGTATTTT.

The chain couples TRBV30 to TRBJ2-3; D is possibly TRBD1 (5 bases). Germline V gives CDR1 GTSNPN, CDR2 SVGIG (reference sequence). V was shortened by 7 bases and J by 0 bases, with 8 bases between the two germline ends. The length of the CDR3 is 12 residues. CDR3 bases: TGTGCCTCATGGGGCAGCACAGATACGCAGTATTTT. Protein: CASWGSTDTQYF.

The J gene is TRBJ2-7, the V gene TRBV7-6; TRBD1 agrees at 10 bases. This CDR3 contains 15 residues. The germline gives CDR1 SGHVS, CDR2 FNYEAQ. The ends lost 6 bases at V and 2 bases at J; junction bases unmatched: 7. The CDR3 DNA reads TGTGCCAGCAGTCGCCGGGACAGGGGACCCTACGAGCAGTACTTC. Translated: CASSRRDRGPYEQYF.

This chain links TRBV6-5 with TRBJ2-2; the D is unclear. Between the trimmed V and J ends, which lost 4 bases and 0 bases, there was a span of 6 bases. Germline loops: CDR1 MNHEY, CDR2 SVGAGI. CDR3 length equals 14 residues. CDR3 nucleotides: TGTGCCAGCAGTTCTGAGCCGAACACCGGGGAGCTGTTTTTT. This translates into CASSSEPNTGELFF.

The chain couples TRBV28 to TRBJ1-5; TRBD1 aligns across 10 bases. The V and J ends lost 6 bases and 4 bases, in that order; junction bases with no gene match: 6. Germline CDR1 reads MDHEN; CDR2 reads SYDVKM. This CDR3 comprises 15 residues. CDR3 sequence (DNA): TGTGCCAGCAGACCGTGGACAGGGGGAAATCAGCCCCAGCATTTT. The encoded protein is CASRPWTGGNQPQHF.

J is TRBJ2-5 and V is TRBV19, with a weak D call TRBD1 (7 bases). This CDR3 has 14 amino acids. V dropped 2 bases and J dropped 4 bases, with 11 bases sitting between them. CDR1 and CDR2 from the germline V gene are LNHDA and SQIVND (reference sequence). The CDR3 reads CASSIPGGGETQYF. In DNA, the CDR3 is TGTGCCAGTAGTATACCAGGGGGAGGAGAGACCCAGTACTTC. Using reference TRBV19 and TRBJ2-5 for the parts outside the CDR3, the full variable domain is DGGITQSPKYLFRKEGQNVTLSCEQNLNHDAMYWYRQDPGQGLRLIYYSQIVNDFQKGDIAEGYSVSREKKESFPLTVTSAQKNPTAFYLCASSIPGGGETQYFGPGTRLLVL.

Points on this clone: The sample carries other DNA sequences with the same CDR3. CDR3 sequence reads: CASSLEGSYEQYF. Here the CDR3 DNA reads TGCGCCAGCAGCTTGGAGGGGTCCTACGAGCAGTACTTC. The genes are TRBV5-1 and TRBJ2-7; D perhaps matches TRBD1 (5 bases). There are 13 residues in the CDR3. Germline V gene lookup returns CDR1 SGHRS and CDR2 YFSETQ. The V end was cut by 0 bases, the J end by 1 base, with 5 bases between.

For the CDR3, the DNA is TGTGCCAGTAGTATAAGAGGGGACAGGGTGAGCTCTGGGGCCAACGTCCTGACTTTC. It is translated as CASSIRGDRVSSGANVLTF. The rearrangement uses TRBV19 and TRBJ2-6, with 9 bases fitting TRBD1. With V trimmed by 2 bases and J by 0 bases, 8 bases remained unmatched. Looked up from germline, CDR1 is LNHDA and CDR2 is SQIVND (reference sequence). This CDR3 spans 19 amino acids.

The chain has TRBV9 and TRBJ2-7, with TRBD2 matching over 7 bases. This CDR3 has 14 residues. Germline values: CDR1 SGDLS, CDR2 YYNGEE. Germline trimming cut 0 bases from V and 5 bases from J; bases unmatched to any gene: 5. The CDR3 region has the DNA TGTGCCAGCAGCGTAGGGGGGAGGGCCAACGAGCAGTACTTC. Encoded protein: CASSVGGRANEQYF. Using reference TRBV9 and TRBJ2-7 for the parts outside the CDR3, the full variable domain is DSGVTQTPKHLITATGQRVTLRCSPRSGDLSVYWYQQSLDQGLQFLIQYYNGEERAKGNILERFSAQQFPDLHSELNLSSLELGDSALYFCASSVGGRANEQYFGPGTRLTVT.